These T cell receptor beta chains were read from a single sample in a study of blood T cell repertoires in COVID-19. Sequencing used immunoSEQ multiplex PCR; TCRdb keeps in-frame clones, though not all of them. The table lists approximately 190,000 clones, about 88% of them singletons. Input material: peripheral blood. The receptors come from a man younger than 40 with active or convalescent COVID-19. Both conserved end residues are part of each CDR3. Fields, in order: clone size, CDR3 length, D gene, J gene, V gene, CDR3 protein, CDR3 DNA. The D gene is left open where the match is weak. Size values are once, few and many counts, or a class for expanded clones, and some rows have none.

clone size: -; CDR3 length: 16; D gene: TRBD1; J gene: TRBJ1-2; V gene: TRBV14; CDR3 protein: CASSQRDRGALGGYTF; CDR3 DNA: TGTGCCAGCAGCCAAAGGGACAGGGGGGCCTTGGGCGGCTACACCTTC
clone size: -; CDR3 length: 15; D gene: -; J gene: TRBJ1-1; V gene: TRBV6-1; CDR3 protein: CASSDPQPGTFTAFF; CDR3 DNA: TGTGCCAGCAGTGACCCCCAGCCCGGTACGTTCACAGCCTTCTTT
clone size: -; CDR3 length: 14; D gene: TRBD2; J gene: TRBJ2-7; V gene: TRBV19; CDR3 protein: CASSILAGAYEQYF; CDR3 DNA: TGTGCCAGTAGTATACTAGCGGGGGCCTACGAGCAGTACTTC
clone size: -; CDR3 length: 15; D gene: TRBD1; J gene: TRBJ2-1; V gene: TRBV7-2; CDR3 protein: CASSLWDRVNNEQFF; CDR3 DNA: TGTGCCAGCAGCCTGTGGGACAGGGTAAACAATGAGCAGTTCTTC
clone size: once; CDR3 length: 14; D gene: -; J gene: TRBJ1-1; V gene: TRBV3-1/TRBV3-2; CDR3 protein: CASSRMGAGTEAFF; CDR3 DNA: TGTGCCAGCAGCCGGATGGGGGCAGGCACTGAAGCTTTCTTT
clone size: few; CDR3 length: 15; D gene: TRBD1; J gene: TRBJ2-2; V gene: TRBV28; CDR3 protein: CASSSGQGGTGELFF; CDR3 DNA: TGTGCCAGCAGTTCTGGACAGGGTGGGACCGGGGAGCTGTTTTTT
clone size: -; CDR3 length: 15; D gene: TRBD1; J gene: TRBJ1-5; V gene: TRBV6-5; CDR3 protein: CASRGQGNFAQPQHF; CDR3 DNA: TGTGCCAGCAGGGGACAGGGAAATTTTGCTCAGCCCCAGCATTTT
clone size: -; CDR3 length: 16; D gene: -; J gene: TRBJ2-1; V gene: TRBV5-4; CDR3 protein: CASSLAGGLSYNEQFF; CDR3 DNA: TGTGCCAGCAGCTTGGCCGGGGGGCTCTCCTACAATGAGCAGTTCTTC
clone size: -; CDR3 length: 12; D gene: -; J gene: TRBJ2-7; V gene: TRBV6-2/TRBV6-3; CDR3 protein: CASSYGGGEQYF; CDR3 DNA: TGTGCCAGCAGTTACGGAGGCGGCGAGCAGTACTTC
clone size: few; CDR3 length: 13; D gene: TRBD1; J gene: TRBJ1-2; V gene: TRBV30; CDR3 protein: CACKRGQDYGYTF; CDR3 DNA: TGTGCCTGCAAAAGGGGACAGGATTATGGCTACACCTTC
clone size: -; CDR3 length: 15; D gene: TRBD1; J gene: TRBJ1-1; V gene: TRBV11-3; CDR3 protein: CASSLNRGLDTEAFF; CDR3 DNA: TGTGCCAGCAGCTTAAACAGGGGTTTAGACACTGAAGCTTTCTTT
clone size: -; CDR3 length: 13; D gene: -; J gene: TRBJ1-2; V gene: TRBV29-1; CDR3 protein: CSVDGGQLYGYTF; CDR3 DNA: TGCAGCGTTGACGGGGGGCAGCTCTATGGCTACACCTTC
clone size: -; CDR3 length: 16; D gene: TRBD1; J gene: TRBJ1-2; V gene: TRBV6-5; CDR3 protein: CASSYGPGQGLYGYTF; CDR3 DNA: TGTGCCAGCAGTTACGGACCGGGACAGGGCCTCTATGGCTACACCTTC
clone size: -; CDR3 length: 16; D gene: TRBD1; J gene: TRBJ2-2; V gene: TRBV3-1/TRBV3-2; CDR3 protein: CASSYDREQNTGELFF; CDR3 DNA: TGTGCCAGCAGCTATGACAGGGAGCAGAACACCGGGGAGCTGTTTTTT
clone size: -; CDR3 length: 15; D gene: TRBD1; J gene: TRBJ2-2; V gene: TRBV5-1; CDR3 protein: CASSSRGQSTGELFF; CDR3 DNA: TGCGCCAGCAGCTCCAGGGGGCAGAGCACCGGGGAGCTGTTTTTT